This T cell receptor beta chain was captured in a study of shared clonotypes between healthy human individuals. Study context: Three plates were used per donor for CD4 naive, three for CD4 memory, two for CD8 naive and one for CD8 memory.

Recent vaccinations or acute infections were absent in the healthy HIV-negative adult donors. TCRdb's copy holds only in-frame clones and misses some; the assay was immunoSEQ multiplex PCR. The table includes 1.6 million or so clones, roughly 96% detected once. Findings and limits, study-wide: How much donors shared clonotypes was expected to be affected by sequencing depth. Rarefaction curves obtained for sorted subsets showed sequencing incomplete despite large depth.

On this clone: Its specificity is unknown.

The ends were cut back, 3 bases at V and 12 bases at J, with 10 bases in the middle. Germline CDR1 and CDR2: SGHRS and YFSETQ. This CDR3 spans 11 amino acids. The genes are TRBV5-1 and TRBJ2-1; weak D call: TRBD2 (5 bases). Sequenced sample: naive CD4+ T cells sorted from blood. Regarding subset: CD45RA+ positively selected. The receptor's source is a man younger than 40 in good health. CDR3: CASSSTAGQFF. In nucleotides, the CDR3 is TGCGCCAGCAGCTCGACCGCGGGGCAGTTCTTC.